These T cell receptor beta chains were read from a single sample in a study of T cells in Graves' hyperthyroidism and ophthalmopathy. TCRdb re-called the multiplex PCR reads through MiXCR, storing one row per CDR3 protein. The data show approximately 400,000 distinct CDR3 sequences, 15% to 19% seen once. The sequenced material came from blood. Receptors were obtained from a woman aged 18-29 years with Graves' hyperthyroidism. Each CDR3 is given with its conserved first and last residue. The order of the fields is CDR3 DNA, CDR3 protein, D gene, clone size, V gene, J gene. A D gene is named only where the DNA matches it firmly. The size entry is marked missing in some rows and otherwise reads once, few, many or a size class.

TGTGCCAGCAGCCTTGAGTGGGCAGGACTCAATCAGCCCCAGCATTTT	CASSLEWAGLNQPQHF	.	many	TRBV12-3/TRBV12-4	TRBJ1-5
TGCAGTGCCACAGAGGGGAACACTGAAGCTTTCTTT	CSATEGNTEAFF	.	many	TRBV20-1	TRBJ1-1
TGTGCCAGTAGTTCCTTCAGTGTAGGGAACACTGAAGCTTTCTTT	CASSSFSVGNTEAFF	.	.	TRBV19	TRBJ1-1
TGTGCCAGCAGCTCGCGCTTGACTAGCGGACTCTACGAGCAGTACTTC	CASSSRLTSGLYEQYF	TRBD2	many	TRBV27	TRBJ2-7
TGCGCCAGCAGCTTGGCGGCAGACTCTGGAAACACCATATATTTT	CASSLAADSGNTIYF	.	few	TRBV5-1	TRBJ1-3
TGTGCCAGCAGTCACTTAGGCCCCGAAGCTTTCTTT	CASSHLGPEAFF	.	.	TRBV11-2	TRBJ1-1
TGCAGTGCTAGAAGGGGACAGGAAAATTCACCCCTCCACTTT	CSARRGQENSPLHF	TRBD1	few	TRBV20-1	TRBJ1-6
TGTGCCAGCAGTTTGTCCGCTGGGAGGGTGGATGGCTACACCTTC	CASSLSAGRVDGYTF	.	many	TRBV12-3/TRBV12-4	TRBJ1-2
TGTGCCAGTAACACCAAAAGTTACTCCTACGAGCAGTACTTC	CASNTKSYSYEQYF	.	.	TRBV19	TRBJ2-7
TGCAGTGCCATACCGGGACAGGGCGGGGTGTCCACTGAAGCTTTCTTT	CSAIPGQGGVSTEAFF	TRBD1	.	TRBV20-1	TRBJ1-1
TGCGCCAGCAGCGCAGGACTAGCGGGACCTCGGGGCGGGGAGCTGTTTTTT	CASSAGLAGPRGGELFF	TRBD2	few	TRBV4-1	TRBJ2-2
TGCGCCAGCAGCCGAACTGGGACTAGCGGGGGGGGTCAGCAGTTCTTC	CASSRTGTSGGGQQFF	TRBD2	.	TRBV4-1	TRBJ2-1
TGTGCCAGCAGTTTCAGGGGCGGGGGATACAATGAGCAGTTCTTC	CASSFRGGGYNEQFF	.	.	TRBV12-3/TRBV12-4	TRBJ2-1
TGCGCCAGCAGCTGGACAGGGAGCACTAGCACAGATACGCAGTATTTT	CASSWTGSTSTDTQYF	TRBD1	many	TRBV5-1	TRBJ2-3
TGTGCCAGCAGCTTAACCCCGACTAGCGGGAGGCCCCCCATACGCACAGATACGCAGTATTTT	CASSLTPTSGRPPIRTDTQYF	TRBD2	.	TRBV7-3	TRBJ2-3
TGTGCCAGCAGGTCGGGGGGGGGCAATCAGCCCCAGCATTTT	CASRSGGGNQPQHF	.	few	TRBV12-3/TRBV12-4	TRBJ1-5
TGTGCCAGCAGCCCCGGGGCGGGAGCTAACTATGGCTACACCTTC	CASSPGAGANYGYTF	.	few	TRBV9	TRBJ1-2
TGTGCCAGCAGCCCCTACCCAGCAGGGGGCGGGTACGAGCAGTACTTC	CASSPYPAGGGYEQYF	TRBD1	many	TRBV3-1	TRBJ2-7
TGTGCCAGCACTCTCGGGACTAGCGGAACCTACGAGCAGTACTTC	CASTLGTSGTYEQYF	TRBD2	many	TRBV2	TRBJ2-7
TGTGCCAGCCCCGCGGAAGGACTAGCGACTAGCACAGATACGCAGTATTTT	CASPAEGLATSTDTQYF	TRBD2	once	TRBV7-9	TRBJ2-3
TGTGCCAGCAGTGAAATGCTCGTAGGCGGAAACATTCAGTACTTC	CASSEMLVGGNIQYF	.	many	TRBV6-1	TRBJ2-4
TGTGCCAGCAGCCAGGGGGCTTTCGGCACCGGGGAGCTGTTTTTT	CASSQGAFGTGELFF	TRBD1	.	TRBV6-1	TRBJ2-2
TGTGCCAGCAGCTTAGCGGGGGCCCACGAGCAGTACTTC	CASSLAGAHEQYF	.	many	TRBV11-2	TRBJ2-7
TGTGCCATCAGTGAGTCGAAGACTAACTATGGCTACACCTTC	CAISESKTNYGYTF	.	many	TRBV10-3	TRBJ1-2
TGTGCCAGCAGCTTGACAGGGGAGGACTACGAGCAGTACTTC	CASSLTGEDYEQYF	TRBD1	many	TRBV11-3	TRBJ2-7
TGCAGCGTTGCCGGAGAGACCCAGTACTTC	CSVAGETQYF	.	few	TRBV29-1	TRBJ2-5
TGCGCCAGCAGCCAAAGTTCGGGGTCCGGTGGGGCCTACGAGCAGTACTTC	CASSQSSGSGGAYEQYF	.	many	TRBV4-1	TRBJ2-7
TGTGCCTGGACAGGGGAGAACGAGCAGTACTTC	CAWTGENEQYF	.	.	TRBV30	TRBJ2-7
TGCAGTGCTAGAGAGCAGGGGGCCGGTTCACCCCTCCACTTT	CSAREQGAGSPLHF	TRBD1	.	TRBV20-1	TRBJ1-6
TGTGCCAGCAGCCGTCGGGACAGGTTATACTATGGCTACACCTTC	CASSRRDRLYYGYTF	TRBD1	.	TRBV28	TRBJ1-2
TGTGCCAGCAGGACGGACTGGGGACTAGCGGGACCGGGTGAGCAGTTCTTC	CASRTDWGLAGPGEQFF	TRBD2	many	TRBV6-1	TRBJ2-1
TGCAGTGCTCCAATAGGGGTCTGGCCCTACGAGCAGTACTTC	CSAPIGVWPYEQYF	.	many	TRBV20-1	TRBJ2-7
TGTGCCAGCTCAGGAGAGACCCAGTACTTC	CASSGETQYF	.	many	TRBV2	TRBJ2-5
TGTGCCAGCAGCCCAAGCTTCAGCGGGGGAGCCTATGAGCAGTTCTTC	CASSPSFSGGAYEQFF	TRBD2	few	TRBV6-1	TRBJ2-1
TGTGCCAGTAGGGAAACCGGGGGCTACGAGCAGTACTTC	CASRETGGYEQYF	.	many	TRBV19	TRBJ2-7
TGTGCCAGCAGTCCTAATGGGGGTAGTATTTACGAGCAGTACTTC	CASSPNGGSIYEQYF	.	many	TRBV6-1	TRBJ2-7
TGTGCCAGCAGTTTAGTTCTGGGGGGCCCCTTGGGGACCACCATATATTTT	CASSLVLGGPLGTTIYF	.	.	TRBV12-3/TRBV12-4	TRBJ1-3
TGTGCCAGCAGCTTAGTACAGGTCGGTGGCTACACCTTC	CASSLVQVGGYTF	.	many	TRBV7-9	TRBJ1-2
TGTGCCATCAGTGTTGGGACAGGACGGGGGGATGAGCAGTTCTTC	CAISVGTGRGDEQFF	.	many	TRBV10-3	TRBJ2-1
TGTGCCAGCAGGATCCAAGAGACCCAGTACTTC	CASRIQETQYF	.	many	TRBV7-3	TRBJ2-5
TGCGCCAGCAGCCATCCCACCAGGGGGGGGAGGACTGAAGCTTTCTTT	CASSHPTRGGRTEAFF	TRBD1	many	TRBV4-1	TRBJ1-1
TGCGCCAGCAGCATTACAGGGGAGGGGACCCAGTACTTC	CASSITGEGTQYF	.	.	TRBV5-1	TRBJ2-5
TGTGCCAGTAGTCTATCGACAGTCCCGGCCGGCCACACCATATATTTT	CASSLSTVPAGHTIYF	.	.	TRBV19	TRBJ1-3
TGCAGTGCTAGTTTCAGCGGGAGGGCCGTTTCAGTCGATGAGCAGTTCTTC	CSASFSGRAVSVDEQFF	TRBD2	many	TRBV20-1	TRBJ2-1
TGTGCCTCCCAACCATGGGGCAATCAGCCCCAGCATTTT	CASQPWGNQPQHF	.	.	TRBV19	TRBJ1-5
TGTGCCAGTAGTATGGCGCAGGGTGCAGATACGCAGTATTTT	CASSMAQGADTQYF	.	.	TRBV19	TRBJ2-3
TGTGCCATCAGTGCCCGGGAGGGAGAGACCCAGTACTTC	CAISAREGETQYF	TRBD2	many	TRBV10-3	TRBJ2-5
TGTGCCAGCAGTTACTGGATTGGCGCGGGAGTTCTTAAGGCCTACGAGCAGTACTTC	CASSYWIGAGVLKAYEQYF	TRBD2	.	TRBV6-2/TRBV6-3	TRBJ2-7
TGTGCCAGCAGCCACGGGGACAGGGTAGACAACATTCAGTACTTC	CASSHGDRVDNIQYF	TRBD1	many	TRBV12-3/TRBV12-4	TRBJ2-4
TGTGCCAGCAGCTTGTTGGTGGCCTACGAGCAGTACTTC	CASSLLVAYEQYF	.	few	TRBV7-2	TRBJ2-7
TGCGCCAGCAGCCAAGATAATCTGCGGTCACCCCTCCACTTT	CASSQDNLRSPLHF	.	few	TRBV4-1	TRBJ1-6
TGTGCCAGCAGTTCACGGGGGGCCCTAGCCAAAAACATTCAGTACTTC	CASSSRGALAKNIQYF	.	many	TRBV28	TRBJ2-4
TGTGCCAGCAGCGATCAAGCGGGAACTGAGGAGCAGTACTTC	CASSDQAGTEEQYF	TRBD2	.	TRBV11-2	TRBJ2-7
TGTGCCAGCAGGTCAGGGGGCGCGGGGGGATCCAATGAGCAGTTCTTC	CASRSGGAGGSNEQFF	.	.	TRBV28	TRBJ2-1
TGTGCCAGCAGGCCTCGACAGGGAGGCTACGAGCAGTACTTC	CASRPRQGGYEQYF	.	many	TRBV11-3	TRBJ2-7
TGCAGTGCTAGAGGACTAGCGGGAGATCCCCTCCCCCGGAATTTGTACAATGAGCAGTTCTTC	CSARGLAGDPLPRNLYNEQFF	TRBD2	many	TRBV20-1	TRBJ2-1
TGTGCCTGGAGTGAGACTAGCGGGACGCGTGAGCAGTTCTTC	CAWSETSGTREQFF	TRBD2	many	TRBV30	TRBJ2-1